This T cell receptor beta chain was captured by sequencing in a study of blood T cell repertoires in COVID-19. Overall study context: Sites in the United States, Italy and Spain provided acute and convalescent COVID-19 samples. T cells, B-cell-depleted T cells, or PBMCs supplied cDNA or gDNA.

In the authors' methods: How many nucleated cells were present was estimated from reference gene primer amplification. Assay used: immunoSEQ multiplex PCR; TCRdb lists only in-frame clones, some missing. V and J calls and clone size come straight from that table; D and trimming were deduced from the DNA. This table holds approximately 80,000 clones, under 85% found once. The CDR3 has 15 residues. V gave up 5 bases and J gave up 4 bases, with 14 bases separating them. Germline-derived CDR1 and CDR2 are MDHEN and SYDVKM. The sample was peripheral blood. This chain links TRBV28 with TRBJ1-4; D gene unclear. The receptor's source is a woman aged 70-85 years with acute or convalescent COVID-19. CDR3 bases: TGTGCCAGCAGTCTCCCGGGTGGAGTTAATGAAAAACTGTTTTTT. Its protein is CASSLPGGVNEKLFF.